The clone carrying this T cell receptor beta chain was observed at least ten times. This record comes from a study of response to subunit inactivated influenza vaccine. TCRdb passed the RT-PCR reads through MiXCR, listing each CDR3 protein once. This table has roughly 170,000 distinct CDR3 sequences, roughly 8.7% appearing once. Sample: non-naive T cells sorted from PBMCs, taken on the day of vaccination. This clonotype originated in a man aged 45 to 65 who received an inactivated influenza vaccine.

CDR3: CASSPQEGLQYF. Written as DNA, the CDR3 is TGTGCCAGCAGCCCTCAAGAAGGACTTCAGTACTTC. V usage is TRBV7-2 and J usage is TRBJ2-7; D is possibly TRBD2 (5 bases). Germline CDR1 reads SGHTA; CDR2 reads FQGNSA. The CDR3 is 12 amino acids. The V and J ends lost 5 bases and 10 bases respectively, with 15 bases between them.